These T cell receptor beta chains were read from a single sample in a study of T-cell reconstitution after alpha-beta-depleted transplantation in children. TCRdb called the PCR reads again in MiXCR, with one record for every CDR3 protein. The repertoire holds 610,000 or so distinct CDR3 sequences, with over 20% as singletons. Sequencing used PBMCs, obtained before TCRalphabeta/CD19-depleted stem cell transplant. All receptors come from a boy under two years old with Wiskott-Aldrich syndrome, due to receive a stem cell transplant. The CDR3 runs from the conserved cysteine through the conserved F or W. D genes are given only for firm matches.

d_gene,j_gene,v_gene,CDR3aa
-,TRBJ1-1,TRBV7-3,CASSSDCLRTEAFF
TRBD1,TRBJ2-1,TRBV6-2/TRBV6-3,CASSKTGVNEQFF
-,TRBJ2-5,TRBV29-1,CSVSDREETQYF
-,TRBJ2-1,TRBV5-1,CASRPGGLASYNEQFF
-,TRBJ2-1,TRBV12-3/TRBV12-4,CASSPVRTTLHEQFF
-,TRBJ1-3,TRBV7-2,CASSPRHSGNTIYF
TRBD2,TRBJ2-4,TRBV5-1,CASRPRTSENIQYF
-,TRBJ2-5,TRBV3-1,CASNRQDHQETQYF
-,TRBJ2-7,TRBV24-1,CATSETGKAYEQYF
-,TRBJ2-2,TRBV7-7,CASSLSPPGGTGELFF
TRBD2,TRBJ2-1,TRBV12-3/TRBV12-4,CASSSGGGGLTEQFF
TRBD2,TRBJ2-5,TRBV20-1,CSASRIGTGGLQETQYF
-,TRBJ2-2,TRBV7-3,CASSVTDGELFF
TRBD2,TRBJ2-7,TRBV20-1,CSAIGVLAGGLEQYF
-,TRBJ2-7,TRBV7-2,CASSLFAESSYEQYF
-,TRBJ2-4,TRBV15,CATSRDWGWVAKNIQYF
TRBD2,TRBJ2-3,TRBV5-1,CASSLAGGPLTQYF
-,TRBJ2-5,TRBV20-1,CSARGQRQETQYF
TRBD2,TRBJ2-5,TRBV5-6,CASSSAGGYQETQYF
-,TRBJ2-1,TRBV9,CASSPSGGGWNEQFF
-,TRBJ1-6,TRBV28,CASSFGFVRLNSPLHF
-,TRBJ2-3,TRBV7-2,CASSYGPNTQYF
-,TRBJ1-1,TRBV7-9,CASSLMGTEAFF
-,TRBJ2-1,TRBV12-3/TRBV12-4,CASSPSGGLSYNEQFF
-,TRBJ1-4,TRBV6-1,CASNYRTDINEKLFF
-,TRBJ2-3,TRBV29-1,CSVNSLVDTQYF
-,TRBJ2-1,TRBV20-1,CSASQGNSYNEQFF
-,TRBJ2-1,TRBV2,CVSSDGIAVTNEQFF
-,TRBJ2-7,TRBV5-1,CASPTRSREQYF
-,TRBJ2-3,TRBV5-5,CASSLEVFTDTQYF
TRBD2,TRBJ2-5,TRBV5-1,CASSRTPGLYQETQYF
-,TRBJ1-3,TRBV28,CASSFRQLGNTIYF
TRBD2,TRBJ2-1,TRBV20-1,CSASLLAGGPNEQFF
TRBD1,TRBJ2-3,TRBV5-1,CASSSGQGAMADTQYF
-,TRBJ1-1,TRBV5-1,CASSMRDTMNTEAFF
TRBD1,TRBJ2-5,TRBV12-3/TRBV12-4,CASSFGDRAKETQYF
-,TRBJ1-5,TRBV27,CASNTAFGVGQPQHF
-,TRBJ1-5,TRBV28,CASSSTGINQPQHF
TRBD2,TRBJ2-3,TRBV29-1,CSVSTSGLIDTQYF
TRBD2,TRBJ2-5,TRBV5-1,CASSSAGLAGQETQYF
TRBD1,TRBJ1-3,TRBV12-3/TRBV12-4,CASSLGGDRLSSGNTIYF
TRBD1,TRBJ2-5,TRBV5-1,CASSRIGTGQETQYF
-,TRBJ2-7,TRBV5-1,CASRLESYEQYF
-,TRBJ2-3,TRBV12-3/TRBV12-4,CASSSRVSSDTQYF
-,TRBJ1-1,TRBV5-5,CASSVLWRQSNTEAFF
-,TRBJ2-4,TRBV10-3,CAIREGTLGPKNIQYF
TRBD2,TRBJ2-7,TRBV3-1,CASSQVWRERFEQYF
TRBD2,TRBJ2-7,TRBV20-1,CSARDLTTPGLGSYEQYF
-,TRBJ1-4,TRBV20-1,CSASLSEKLFF
TRBD2,TRBJ2-7,TRBV7-9,CASSGNIAGAGYEQYF
-,TRBJ2-1,TRBV5-1,CASSSRRSSYNEQFF
-,TRBJ2-1,TRBV25-1,CASSPRPGLIGGDEQFF
-,TRBJ2-7,TRBV10-3,CAISGDSYGEQYF